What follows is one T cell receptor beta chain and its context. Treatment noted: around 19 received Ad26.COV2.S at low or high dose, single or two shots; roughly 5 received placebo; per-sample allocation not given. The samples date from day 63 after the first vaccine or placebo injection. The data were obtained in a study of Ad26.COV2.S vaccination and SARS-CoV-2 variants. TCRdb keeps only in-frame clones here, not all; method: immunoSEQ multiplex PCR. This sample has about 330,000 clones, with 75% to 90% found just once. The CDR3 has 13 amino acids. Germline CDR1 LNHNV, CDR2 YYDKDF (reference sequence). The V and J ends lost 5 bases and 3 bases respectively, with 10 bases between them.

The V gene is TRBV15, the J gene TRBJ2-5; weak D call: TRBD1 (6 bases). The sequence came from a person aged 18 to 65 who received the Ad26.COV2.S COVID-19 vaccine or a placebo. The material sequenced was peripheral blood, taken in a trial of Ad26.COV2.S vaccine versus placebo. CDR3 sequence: CATSPGVKETQYF. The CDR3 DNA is TGTGCCACCAGCCCAGGGGTGAAAGAGACCCAGTACTTC.